A single TCR beta chain is shown here with its context. These data come from a study of OX40 agonist ivuxolimab in advanced cancers. The protocol was immunoSEQ multiplex PCR, while the TCRdb copy is restricted to in-frame clones and leaves out a portion. The sample yields approximately 83,000 clones, approximately 81% seen once. V gave up 1 base and J gave up 3 bases; unmatched junction bases: 4. Germline V gives CDR1 SGHDN, CDR2 FVKESK. The CDR3 consists of 15 residues. The sequenced sample was CD4+ or CD8+ T cells sorted from blood, obtained in a trial of the OX40 agonist ivuxolimab. The receptor's source is an adult with an advanced solid tumor such as melanoma, head and neck, liver or kidney cancer. V usage is TRBV14 and J usage is TRBJ2-7; 9 bases are a match to TRBD2. The CDR3 DNA follows: TGTGCCAGCAGCCAAGGACTAGCGGAGTACTACGAGCAGTACTTC. Encoded protein: CASSQGLAEYYEQYF. Combining the CDR3 with reference TRBV14 and TRBJ2-7 gives the whole variable domain EAGVTQFPSHSVIEKGQTVTLRCDPISGHDNLYWYRRVMGKEIKFLLHFVKESKQDESGMPNNRFLAERTGGTYSTLKVQPAELEDSGVYFCASSQGLAEYYEQYFGPGTRLTVT.